The 8 T cell receptor beta chains listed next were all sequenced from one sample in a study of blood T cell repertoires in COVID-19. Here immunoSEQ multiplex PCR was the method, and the copy in TCRdb shows in-frame clones only, minus some. The table has tens of thousands of clones, 75% to 85% seen once. The sequencing input was peripheral blood. These receptors all stem from a woman in her seventies with COVID-19, enrolled during active disease.

This clone was counted a few times. The V and J genes are TRBV27 and TRBJ1-4; D may be TRBD1 (5 bases). The CDR3 length is 14 residues. V was cut by 4 bases and J by 4 bases, with 10 bases left in between. Germline V gene sequence: CDR1 MNHEY, CDR2 SMNVEV (reference sequence). The CDR3 loop is CASSSTAHNEKLFF. The CDR3 bases are TGTGCCAGCAGTTCGACAGCTCATAATGAAAAACTGTTTTTT.

This clone was seen just once. The V gene is TRBV7-2, the J gene TRBJ1-1; D unresolved. Germline CDR1 is SGHTA and CDR2 is FQGNSA. Trimming removed 5 bases at V and 0 bases at J, with 7 bases between. CDR3 length: 13 residues. This CDR3 reads CASSLHMNTEAFF. The CDR3 DNA reads as TGTGCCAGCAGCCTTCACATGAACACTGAAGCTTTCTTT.

The count of this clone is one. This chain uses TRBV7-2 with TRBJ2-7, with D tentatively TRBD1 (6 bases). There are 17 residues in the CDR3. V lost 0 bases, J lost 2 bases, and 17 bases lay in between. Germline CDR1 SGHTA, CDR2 FQGNSA. The CDR3 region has the DNA TGTGCCAGCAGCTTAGCCACAGCAGGGGCTCCACCCTACGAGCAGTACTTC. Its protein is CASSLATAGAPPYEQYF.

The chain carries TRBV13 and TRBJ1-2, with D hard to call. The CDR3 covers 13 residues. Germline CDR1 PRHDT, CDR2 FYEKMQ (reference sequence). The V end lost 0 bases, the J end lost 2 bases, and 4 bases lay between the germline ends. The CDR3 here is CASSLGRNYGYTF. CDR3 nucleotide sequence: TGTGCCAGCAGCTTAGGGCGGAACTATGGCTACACCTTC.

This clone showed up just a few times. The chain uses TRBV5-6 and TRBJ1-2, with a possible D match to TRBD1 (5 bases). In germline, CDR1 is SGHDT, CDR2 YYEEEE. This CDR3 is built from 12 residues. V was shortened by 3 bases and J by 8 bases, with 11 bases between the two germline ends. CDR3 protein: CASSWEGLGYTF. The CDR3 nucleotides read TGTGCCAGCAGCTGGGAGGGGCTGGGCTACACCTTC.

V is TRBV5-6 and J is TRBJ2-2, with 8 nucleotides matching TRBD2. Per germline, CDR1 SGHDT and CDR2 YYEEEE. The CDR3 runs to 15 residues. V lost 3 bases, J lost 4 bases, and 5 bases stayed unmatched. The CDR3 reads CASSWGTSGTGELFF. The CDR3 region has the DNA TGTGCCAGCAGCTGGGGAACTAGCGGCACCGGGGAGCTGTTTTTT.

The rearrangement links TRBV6-2 or TRBV6-3 to TRBJ1-2, with TRBD1 matching 7 bases. The germline V gene encodes CDR1 MNHEY and CDR2 SVGEGT. V lost 5 bases and J lost 2; bases outside the gene matches: 11. The CDR3 consists of 16 residues. CDR3 sequence: CASSGPSTGRNYGYTF. DNA of the CDR3: TGTGCCAGCAGTGGCCCGTCGACAGGGAGGAACTATGGCTACACCTTC.

The chain carries TRBV19 and TRBJ2-2; 9 bases map to TRBD1. V trimming: 4 bases; J trimming: 0 bases; junction bases outside the gene matches: 9. CDR1 and CDR2 from the germline V gene are LNHDA and SQIVND (reference sequence). CDR3 length equals 18 residues. As DNA, the CDR3 is TGTGCCAGTAGTAGGAGGACAGGGGCGTTCGCGAACACCGGGGAGCTGTTTTTT. Protein sequence: CASSRRTGAFANTGELFF.